Listed here are 18 T cell receptor beta chains from one sample, sequenced in a study of Ad26.COV2.S vaccination and SARS-CoV-2 variants. Treatment of the sample: some 20 received Ad26.COV2.S at low or high dose, single or two shots; 5 received placebo; per-sample allocation not given. Sampling took place 63 days after the first vaccine or placebo injection. Method: immunoSEQ multiplex PCR; TCRdb's copy keeps in-frame clones and lacks some. The repertoire consists of 300,000 to 350,000 clones, with roughly nine tenths occurring once and the leading ten covering roughly 6%. The material was peripheral blood, obtained in a trial of Ad26.COV2.S vaccine versus placebo. These TCRs come from a person aged 18 to 59 who received the Ad26.COV2.S COVID-19 vaccine or a placebo.

J is TRBJ1-1 and V is TRBV3-1 (or the pseudogene TRBV3-2); D unresolved. V gave up 1 base and J gave up 4 bases, with 7 bases separating them. Germline V gene data show CDR1 as LGHDT and CDR2 as YNNKEL (reference sequence). The CDR3 has 13 amino acids. Written as DNA, the CDR3 is TGTGCCAGCAGCCAAGGTTTTATCACTGAAGCTTTCTTT. Translating it yields CASSQGFITEAFF.

The gene calls are TRBV7-2 and TRBJ1-5; TRBD1 matches at 7 bases. Germline values: CDR1 SGHTA, CDR2 FQGNSA. This CDR3 has 19 amino acids. The J segment lost 1 base and the V segment lost 1 base, leaving 13 bases of the junction unmatched. CDR3 sequence: CASSLGGGATGESNQPQHF. Here the CDR3 DNA reads TGTGCCAGCAGCTTAGGGGGCGGGGCTACAGGGGAGAGCAATCAGCCCCAGCATTTT. The whole variable domain, remainder taken from reference TRBV7-2 and TRBJ1-5, is GAGVSQSPSNKVTEKGKDVELRCDPISGHTALYWYRQSLGQGLEFLIYFQGNSAPDKSGLPSDRFSAERTGGSVSTLTIQRTQQEDSAVYLCASSLGGGATGESNQPQHFGDGTRLSIL.

The chain couples TRBV9 to TRBJ2-2; 10 nucleotides match TRBD1. The V gene's germline CDR1 is SGDLS and CDR2 YYNGEE. After removal of 0 bases from V and 7 bases from J, the junction contained 12 bases not matched to a gene. The CDR3 extends over 18 amino acids. The CDR3 is CASSVVPRGGQGVGELFF. Written as DNA, the CDR3 is TGTGCCAGCAGCGTAGTCCCCAGGGGCGGACAGGGGGTCGGGGAGCTGTTTTTT.

This sequence joins TRBV6-5 and TRBJ1-1; D is ambiguous. V was clipped by 6 bases and J by 3 bases, with 11 bases between them. The CDR3 consists of 13 residues. From germline, CDR1 is MNHEY and CDR2 SVGAGI. The CDR3 DNA is TGTGCCAGCAGCCCCTATCGGGACACTGAAGCTTTCTTT. Translated: CASSPYRDTEAFF.

The chain carries TRBV6-5 and TRBJ1-5, with 7 bases identical to TRBD1. The CDR3 is made up of 15 amino acids. CDR1 and CDR2 (germline): MNHEY, SVGAGI. Germline trimming cut 5 bases from V and 3 bases from J; bases unmatched to any gene: 7. CDR3 DNA: TGTGCCAGCAGTAATTCGGGACAGTACAATCAGCCCCAGCATTTT. The encoded protein is CASSNSGQYNQPQHF.

V is TRBV12-5 and J is TRBJ2-2; D gene ambiguous. V was cut by 7 bases and J by 6 bases, with 12 bases left in between. Germline values: CDR1 LGHNT, CDR2 FRNRAP. This CDR3 is built from 13 residues. The CDR3 is CASADWGPGELFF. The CDR3 coding sequence is TGTGCTAGTGCTGATTGGGGTCCCGGGGAGCTGTTTTTT.

The CDR3 DNA follows: TGTGCCAGCAGCAAAACTTCAGGGGGTAATTCACCCCTCCACTTT. Residues: CASSKTSGGNSPLHF. The chain recombines TRBV21-1 with TRBJ1-6; the D call of TRBD1 is as the table states it, not checked on the DNA. TRBV21-1 is a known pseudogene. This CDR3 is built from 15 residues.

This sequence joins TRBV7-8 and TRBJ2-3; D is perhaps TRBD2 (5 bases). The CDR3 is 14 amino acids. The V gene lost 5 bases and the J gene lost 9 bases, with 18 bases spanning the gap. Germline V gene data show CDR1 as SGHVS and CDR2 as FQNEAQ. CDR3 in amino acids: CASSPLEAPGTQYF. DNA of the CDR3: TGTGCCAGCAGCCCCCTAGAGGCCCCGGGGACGCAGTATTTT.

The chain combines TRBV7-9 with TRBJ2-3; D uncertain. Germline CDR1 is SEHNR and CDR2 is FQNEAQ (reference sequence). The CDR3 loop spans 16 amino acids. V lost 4 bases to trimming and J lost 6 bases, with 20 bases between them. CDR3: CASSSGWGPPADTQYF. In DNA form, the CDR3 reads TGTGCCAGCAGCTCTGGCTGGGGTCCCCCAGCGGATACGCAGTATTTT. Based on the CDR3 plus reference TRBV7-9 and TRBJ2-3, the full variable domain is DTGVSQNPRHKITKRGQNVTFRCDPISEHNRLYWYRQTLGQGPEFLTYFQNEAQLEKSRLLSDRFSAERPKGSFSTLEIQRTEQGDSAMYLCASSSGWGPPADTQYFGPGTRLTVL.

The chain recombines TRBV3-1 (or the pseudogene TRBV3-2) with TRBJ2-7, with 10 bases identical to TRBD2. The germline V gene has CDR1 LGHDT and CDR2 YNNKEL (reference sequence). This CDR3 is 16 amino acids long. J was trimmed by 2 bases and V by 0 bases; bases with no gene match: 4. CDR3 region: CASSQDPSGGPYEQYF. The DNA of the CDR3 is TGTGCCAGCAGCCAAGATCCTAGCGGGGGCCCCTACGAGCAGTACTTC.

The V gene is TRBV9, the J gene TRBJ2-7, with 12 bases that match TRBD1. Per germline, CDR1 SGDLS and CDR2 YYNGEE. With 2 bases clipped from V and 5 bases from J, the junction kept 5 bases outside the gene matches. This CDR3 has 15 amino acids. CDR3 DNA: TGTGCCAGCAGCGTGTCCGGGACAGGGGGCGACGAGCAGTACTTC. It specifies CASSVSGTGGDEQYF.

The genes are TRBV28 and TRBJ1-5; the match to TRBD1 covers 7 bases. The V gene end was trimmed by 0 bases and the J gene end by 7 bases; junction bases not matched to a gene: 6. Germline loops: CDR1 MDHEN, CDR2 SYDVKM. The CDR3 totals 15 residues. The CDR3 protein is CASSLWGTGAQPQHF. The CDR3 nucleotides are TGTGCCAGCAGTTTATGGGGTACAGGGGCCCAGCCCCAGCATTTT.

This rearrangement joins TRBV7-9 to TRBJ1-2, with 8 bases identical to TRBD1. The junction had 12 bases not matched to a gene; V was cut back by 5 bases and J by 1 base. This CDR3 comprises 17 residues. Germline-derived CDR1 and CDR2 are SEHNR and FQNEAQ (reference sequence). Written as DNA, the CDR3 is TGTGCCAGCAGCACATCGACAGGGGTCGGGTTTAACTATGGCTACACCTTC. It yields the protein CASSTSTGVGFNYGYTF.

This sequence joins TRBV5-4 and TRBJ1-1, with unresolved D. The CDR3 has 14 amino acids. CDR1 is SGHNT and CDR2 is YYREEE in the germline V gene (reference sequence). V lost 4 bases and J lost 0, with 10 bases in between. The CDR3 protein is CASSTTDMNTEAFF. In DNA form, the CDR3 reads TGTGCCAGCAGCACCACCGACATGAACACTGAAGCTTTCTTT.

The J gene is TRBJ2-1, the V gene TRBV3-1 (or the pseudogene TRBV3-2), with D maybe TRBD1 (6 bases). The CDR3 consists of 15 residues. The germline V gene has CDR1 LGHDT and CDR2 YNNKEL (reference sequence). Trimming removed 1 base from V and 3 bases from J, with 10 bases in between. The CDR3 DNA reads as TGTGCCAGCAGCCAAGTAGGGGGTGGCTACAATGAGCAGTTCTTC. Its protein is CASSQVGGGYNEQFF.

The gene calls are TRBV3-1 (or the pseudogene TRBV3-2) and TRBJ1-2; D remains unclear. Germline CDR1 LGHDT, CDR2 YNNKEL (reference sequence). The length of the CDR3 is 13 residues. The ends were cut back, 4 bases at V and 8 bases at J, with 14 bases in the middle. CDR3: CASSPAGGWGYTF. The CDR3 coding sequence is TGTGCCAGCAGCCCAGCTGGAGGGTGGGGCTACACCTTC.

The V and J genes are TRBV27 and TRBJ2-5; D may match TRBD1 or TRBD2 (6 bases each). Trimming stripped 3 bases from V and 4 bases from J, with 12 bases between. Germline V gives CDR1 MNHEY, CDR2 SMNVEV (reference sequence). This CDR3 is 14 amino acids long. CDR3 amino acids: CASSFRGGSETQYF. The CDR3 DNA reads as TGTGCCAGCAGTTTCAGGGGAGGTTCAGAGACCCAGTACTTC.

This chain's CDR3 is CASSQGTGSGANVLTF. The CDR3 region has the DNA TGCGCCAGCAGCCAAGGAACCGGCTCTGGGGCCAACGTCCTGACTTTC. V gene TRBV4-3 combines with J gene TRBJ2-6; D gene unclear. Germline loops: CDR1 LGHNA, CDR2 YSLEER. V lost 1 base to trimming and J lost 0 bases, with 7 bases between them. This CDR3 comprises 16 residues.